These 14 T cell receptor beta chains share one sample of origin, sequenced in a study of T cell responses to AZD1222 COVID-19 vaccine. Sequenced by immunoSEQ multiplex PCR; TCRdb stores in-frame clones only, minus some. The sample records 100,000 or so clones, more than 70% being singletons. The sequenced sample was peripheral blood, obtained on day 0 of AZD1222 vaccination. These receptors all come from an adult in good health.

This chain links TRBV4-1 with TRBJ1-5; D is unresolved. Trimming cost V 4 bases and J 8 bases, with 15 bases left between them. The CDR3 runs 14 residues. Germline V gives CDR1 MGHRA, CDR2 YSYEKL. Written as DNA, the CDR3 is TGCGCCAGCAGCCCGGAGGGTCAGTTAGAGCCCCAGCATTTT. This gives the protein CASSPEGQLEPQHF.

This chain links TRBV5-5 with TRBJ2-7, with D perhaps TRBD1 (6 bases). This CDR3 is built from 14 residues. Between the trimmed V and J ends, which lost 4 bases and 2 bases, there was a span of 13 bases. Germline V lookup: CDR1 SGHKS, CDR2 YYEKEE (reference sequence). As DNA, the CDR3 is TGTGCCAGCAGCCGATCCGACAGGACCTACGAGCAGTACTTC. Its translation: CASSRSDRTYEQYF.

The chain links TRBV14 to TRBJ2-1; D call uncertain. The germline V gene has CDR1 SGHDN and CDR2 FVKESK. Trimming stripped 8 bases from V and 5 bases from J, with 16 bases between. The CDR3 covers 14 residues. CDR3 protein: CASALLVTDNEQFF. The DNA for the CDR3 is TGTGCCAGCGCCCTTCTAGTAACTGACAATGAGCAGTTCTTC.

CDR3 bases: TGTGCCAGCAGTTTTTCTACTATGGCGGGGGAGCAGTACTTC. Translating gives CASSFSTMAGEQYF. V gene TRBV28 combines with J gene TRBJ2-7, with TRBD2 as a possible D gene (6 bases). CDR1 and CDR2 (germline): MDHEN, SYDVKM. This CDR3 is 14 amino acids long. Trimming cost V 3 bases and J 7 bases, with 16 bases left between them.

The chain uses TRBV27 and TRBJ2-3; TRBD2 might be the D (6 bases). The CDR3 runs to 16 residues. V lost 3 bases and J 0 bases, leaving 13 bases between the germline ends. In germline, CDR1 is MNHEY, CDR2 SMNVEV (reference sequence). In DNA, the CDR3 is TGTGCCAGCAGTTTGGACATAGCGGAAAGCACAGATACGCAGTATTTT. Protein product: CASSLDIAESTDTQYF.

The chain recombines TRBV5-1 with TRBJ2-5; 16 positions match TRBD2. CDR1 is SGHRS and CDR2 is YFSETQ in the germline V gene. Trimming took 4 bases from V and 7 from J; bases not matched to a gene: 7. CDR3 length: 16 residues. CDR3 sequence (DNA): TGCGCCAGCAGCCGCGGGACTAGCGGGAGGGCTGGGACCCAGTACTTC. Protein product: CASSRGTSGRAGTQYF.

The rearrangement uses TRBV27 and TRBJ2-1; no clear D. There are 15 residues in the CDR3. Germline CDR1 and CDR2: MNHEY and SMNVEV (reference sequence). Deletions cut 0 bases from V and 5 bases from J, with 11 bases between. The CDR3 nucleotides read TGTGCCAGCAGTTTATCCGGTAGCCGAGACAATGAGCAGTTCTTC. It is translated as CASSLSGSRDNEQFF.

The chain is built from TRBV7-8 and TRBJ2-3; D is uncertain. Germline V gene data show CDR1 as SGHVS and CDR2 as FQNEAQ. V gave up 7 bases and J gave up 0 bases, with 14 bases separating them. The CDR3 runs to 15 residues. The CDR3 loop is CASTRMDASTDTQYF. DNA of the CDR3: TGTGCCAGCACCCGAATGGACGCTAGCACAGATACGCAGTATTTT.

This clone was seen a few times. The chain links TRBV12-3 or TRBV12-4 to TRBJ1-5; D call uncertain. Trimming stripped 3 bases from V and 1 base from J, with 4 bases between. The CDR3 has 13 residues. The CDR3 DNA follows: TGTGCCAGCAGTTTCCAGAGCAATCAGCCCCAGCATTTT. Protein sequence: CASSFQSNQPQHF.

The chain links TRBV19 to TRBJ2-3; 12 bases line up with TRBD2. V lost 5 bases to trimming and J lost 3 bases; unmatched junction nucleotides: 6. This CDR3 has 16 amino acids. CDR1 and CDR2 (germline): LNHDA, SQIVND (reference sequence). The CDR3: CASSLLAGGGTDTQYF. CDR3 DNA sequence: TGTGCCAGTAGTCTCCTAGCGGGAGGGGGAACAGATACGCAGTATTTT.

The chain employs TRBV12-3 or TRBV12-4 and TRBJ2-7, with TRBD1 identical over 8 bases. V lost 5 bases and J lost 6; bases outside the gene matches: 6. This CDR3 has 13 residues. The CDR3 sequence is CASSLPDRGEQYF. CDR3 sequence (DNA): TGTGCCAGCAGTCTCCCAGACAGGGGCGAGCAGTACTTC.

The V and J genes are TRBV5-3 and TRBJ2-7; D call uncertain. TRBV5-3 is treated as an ORF (open reading frame) with a function not yet certain. Trimming stripped 4 bases from V and 6 bases from J, with 11 bases between. The length of the CDR3 is 12 residues. The CDR3 reads CARSHEPSEQYF. The CDR3 DNA reads as TGTGCCAGAAGCCACGAACCTAGCGAGCAGTACTTC.

This chain uses TRBV7-8 with TRBJ1-1, with a weak D call TRBD1 (6 bases). Trimming stripped 0 bases from V and 0 bases from J, with 8 bases between. The CDR3 length is 15 residues. Germline lookup yields CDR1 SGHVS and CDR2 FQNEAQ. CDR3 loop: CASSLATGMNTEAFF. CDR3 nucleotides: TGTGCCAGCAGCTTAGCGACAGGTATGAACACTGAAGCTTTCTTT.

This chain links TRBV28 with TRBJ1-5; D unresolved. The germline CDR1 and CDR2 sequences are MDHEN and SYDVKM. This CDR3 has 12 amino acids. V was trimmed by 5 bases and J by 6 bases, leaving 8 bases between them. The CDR3 nucleotides are TGTGCCAGCAGTATAATAGTTCAGCCCCAGCATTTT. Amino acid sequence: CASSIIVQPQHF. Full variable domain (remainder filled in from reference TRBV28 and TRBJ1-5): DVKVTQSSRYLVKRTGEKVFLECVQDMDHENMFWYRQDPGLGLRLIYFSYDVKMKEKGDIPEGYSVSREKKERFSLILESASTNQTSMYLCASSIIVQPQHFGDGTRLSIL.